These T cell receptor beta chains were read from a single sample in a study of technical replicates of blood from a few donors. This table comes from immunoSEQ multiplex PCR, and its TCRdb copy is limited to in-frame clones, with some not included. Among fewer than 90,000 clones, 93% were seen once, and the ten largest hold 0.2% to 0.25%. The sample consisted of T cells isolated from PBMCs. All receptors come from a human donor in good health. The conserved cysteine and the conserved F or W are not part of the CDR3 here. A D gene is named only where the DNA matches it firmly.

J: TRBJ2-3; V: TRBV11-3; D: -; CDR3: ASSRVAADTQY
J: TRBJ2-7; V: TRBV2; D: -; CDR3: ASREQGTEQY
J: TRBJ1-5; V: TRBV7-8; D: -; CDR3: ASSTQTGKQPQH
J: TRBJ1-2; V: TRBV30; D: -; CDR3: GGGAEAADGYT
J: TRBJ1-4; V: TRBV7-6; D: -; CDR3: ASSSTPKGRSEKLF
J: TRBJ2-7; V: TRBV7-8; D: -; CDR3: ASSDPPDGSYEQY
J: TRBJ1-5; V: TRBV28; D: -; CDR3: ASSGGDVGHQPQH
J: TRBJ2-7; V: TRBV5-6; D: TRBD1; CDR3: ASSFRDSPYEQY
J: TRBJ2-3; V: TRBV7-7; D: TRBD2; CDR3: ASSQGLVTTDTQY
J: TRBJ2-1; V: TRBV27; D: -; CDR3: ASSETAETYNEQF